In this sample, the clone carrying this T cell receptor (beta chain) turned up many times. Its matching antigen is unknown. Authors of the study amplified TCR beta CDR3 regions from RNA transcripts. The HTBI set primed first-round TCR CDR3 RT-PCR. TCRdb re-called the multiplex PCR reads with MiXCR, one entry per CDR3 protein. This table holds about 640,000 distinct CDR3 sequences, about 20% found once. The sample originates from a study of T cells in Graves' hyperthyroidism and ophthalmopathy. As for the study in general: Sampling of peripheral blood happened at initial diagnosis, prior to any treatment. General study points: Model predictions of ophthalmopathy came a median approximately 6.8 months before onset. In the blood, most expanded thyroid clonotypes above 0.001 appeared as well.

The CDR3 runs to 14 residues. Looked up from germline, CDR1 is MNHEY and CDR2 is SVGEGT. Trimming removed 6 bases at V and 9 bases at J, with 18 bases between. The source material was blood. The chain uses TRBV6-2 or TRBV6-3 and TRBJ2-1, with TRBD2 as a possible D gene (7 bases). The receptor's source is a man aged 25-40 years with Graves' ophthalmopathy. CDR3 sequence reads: CASSTLGGLSEQFF. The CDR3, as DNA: TGTGCCAGCAGCACGTTGGGGGGGCTCAGTGAGCAGTTCTTC.